This TCR beta chain was documented in a study of response to subunit inactivated influenza vaccine. Study-level points and caveats: The study's authors posited that every seasonal influenza vaccination enlists few new T cells.

TCRdb redid the calling of the RT-PCR reads with MiXCR, one entry per CDR3 protein. The table records under 200,000 distinct CDR3 sequences, roughly 11% of them present only once. Deletions cut 1 base from V and 0 bases from J, with 13 bases between. CDR3 length equals 16 residues. Germline CDR1 reads SGHRS; CDR2 reads YFSETQ. This clonotype was seen many times. Antigen unknown. Sample: non-naive T cells sorted from PBMCs, taken roughly 45 days after vaccination. The TCR was taken from a man over 45 who received an inactivated influenza vaccine. This chain joins TRBV5-1 and TRBJ1-1; no clear D gene. The CDR3 loop is CASSLIPQDMNTEAFF. The CDR3 bases are TGCGCCAGCAGCTTGATTCCGCAAGACATGAACACTGAAGCTTTCTTT.